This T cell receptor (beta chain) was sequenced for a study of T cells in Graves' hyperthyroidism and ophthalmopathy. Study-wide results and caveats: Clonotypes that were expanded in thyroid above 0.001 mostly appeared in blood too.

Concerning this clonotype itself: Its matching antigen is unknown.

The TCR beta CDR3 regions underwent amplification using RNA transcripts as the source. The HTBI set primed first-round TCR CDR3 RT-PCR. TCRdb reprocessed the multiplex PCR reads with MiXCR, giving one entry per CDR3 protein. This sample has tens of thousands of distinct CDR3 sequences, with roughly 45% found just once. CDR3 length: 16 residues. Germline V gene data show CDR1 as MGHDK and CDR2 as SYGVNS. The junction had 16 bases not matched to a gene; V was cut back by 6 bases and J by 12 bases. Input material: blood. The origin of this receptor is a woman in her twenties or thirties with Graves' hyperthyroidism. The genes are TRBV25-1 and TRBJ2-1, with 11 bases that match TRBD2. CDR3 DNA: TGTGCCAGCAGCGAGGATATAGCGGGAGGGCCGGTCTGGCAGTTCTTC. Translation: CASSEDIAGGPVWQFF.